This T cell receptor beta chain was retrieved from a study of blood T cell repertoires in COVID-19. About the study: PBMCs, B-cell-depleted T cells, or T cells were the source of the cDNA or gDNA that made up the material.

Produced via immunoSEQ multiplex PCR; TCRdb's table is partial and in-frame only. The sample shows approximately 190,000 clones, under 90% of them seen only once. Per germline, CDR1 SGHDT and CDR2 YYEEEE. This CDR3 is 17 amino acids long. With 1 base removed from V and 3 bases from J, the gap between germline ends came to 19 bases. This clone was observed a single time. The chain combines TRBV5-6 with TRBJ2-5, with D maybe TRBD1 (6 bases). The sequenced sample was peripheral blood. The sequence was collected from a man aged 25-45 years with active or convalescent COVID-19. The CDR3 loop reads CASSLLLALQGKETQYF. Here the CDR3 DNA reads TGTGCCAGCAGCTTGCTTCTCGCCTTACAGGGAAAAGAGACCCAGTACTTC.